The entry that follows covers one TCR beta chain sequence. These data belong to a study of response to subunit inactivated influenza vaccine. Each CDR3 protein is one row after TCRdb ran MiXCR on the RT-PCR reads. The repertoire holds under 200,000 distinct CDR3 sequences, with approximately 12% as singletons. V lost 0 bases to trimming and J lost 4 bases, with 13 bases between them. The germline V gene has CDR1 LNHNV and CDR2 YYDKDF (reference sequence). The CDR3 extends over 15 amino acids. The same sample was also used in a study of T cells expressing NK-cell markers. That paper adds: Libraries used 5'RACE template switching adding universal primer site and UMIs. It was sorted CD3+CD56+NKG2C+, CD3+CD56+NKG2C- and CD3+CD56-NKG2C+ T cells that supplied the TCR beta repertoires. Also leading the CD3+CD56-NKG2C+ fraction in a handful of donors were these clonotypes. Uncertainty persisted over the HCMV specificity of expanded NKG2C+ T cell clones.

The sequence was obtained from a man aged 50 to 59 who received an inactivated influenza vaccine. V is TRBV15 and J is TRBJ2-7; possible D gene TRBD2, 6 bases. The source material was CD8+ T cells sorted from PBMCs, sampled about 11 days after vaccination. The CDR3 loop reads CATSRERGTLYEQYF. CDR3 coding DNA: TGTGCCACCAGCAGAGAACGGGGGACCCTTTACGAGCAGTACTTC.